Reported below is one TCR beta chain. CDR3 length equals 11 residues. V was cut by 5 bases and J by 7 bases, with 9 bases left in between. The V gene's germline CDR1 is SGHNT and CDR2 YENEEA. This sample was taken from a study of blood T cell repertoires in COVID-19. The wider study: The samples span acute and convalescent COVID-19 from the United States, Italy and Spain.

Original methodology: Reference gene primer amplification in the assay estimated nucleated cell counts. The repertoire was sequenced with immunoSEQ multiplex PCR; TCRdb's copy has only in-frame clones and lacks some. The V and J calls and clone size are taken from that table; D and trimming were inferred from the DNA. The sample carries 250,000 to 300,000 clones, about 88% recorded once. The V call is TRBV11-3, the J call TRBJ2-7; no clear D gene. Sequenced material: peripheral blood. The receptor comes from a man aged 18 to 35 with active or convalescent COVID-19. CDR3 DNA: TGTGCCAGCAGCATCCTCGGGGAGCAGTACTTC. Protein: CASSILGEQYF.